These T cell receptor beta chains were read from a single sample in a study of T cell responses to AZD1222 COVID-19 vaccine. Here immunoSEQ multiplex PCR was the method, and the copy in TCRdb shows in-frame clones only, minus some. The data show over 120,000 clones, 85% to 95% seen once. The sample was peripheral blood, taken on day 0 of AZD1222 vaccination. These TCRs come from an adult in good health. The CDR3 runs from the conserved cysteine through the conserved F or W. D genes are given only for firm matches.

j_call d_call v_call cdr3_aa cdr3_nt
TRBJ1-2 . TRBV9 CASSPAGGHSSYGYTF TGTGCCAGCAGCCCAGCGGGGGGACACTCTTCCTATGGCTACACCTTC
TRBJ1-2 TRBD1 TRBV25-1 CASTIQGDYGYTF TGTGCCAGTACGATACAGGGGGACTATGGCTACACCTTC
TRBJ1-1 . TRBV2 CATFRRSTEAFF TGTGCCACCTTCCGCCGATCAACTGAAGCTTTCTTT
TRBJ1-3 TRBD1 TRBV2 CALVGGPIGSSGNTIYF TGTGCCTTAGTAGGGGGCCCCATCGGAAGCTCTGGAAACACCATATATTTT
TRBJ1-3 . TRBV15 CATSSRGETAGNTIYF TGTGCCACCAGCAGTCGGGGGGAAACCGCCGGAAACACCATATATTTT
TRBJ1-3 . TRBV6-2/TRBV6-3 CASSYSRTAGNTIYF TGTGCCAGCAGTTACTCGAGAACGGCTGGAAACACCATATATTTT
TRBJ2-6 . TRBV19 CASSIRASGANVLTF TGTGCCAGTAGTATTCGCGCCTCTGGGGCCAACGTCCTGACTTTC
TRBJ2-7 . TRBV7-2 CASSLRVSHEQYF TGTGCCAGCAGCTTGAGGGTATCCCACGAGCAGTACTTC
TRBJ2-7 . TRBV12-3/TRBV12-4 CASSSGGEQYF TGTGCCAGCTCCTCCGGGGGAGAGCAGTACTTC
TRBJ2-2 TRBD2 TRBV29-1 CSVVTESGGTAGELFF TGCAGCGTTGTCACGGAGAGCGGGGGGACGGCCGGGGAGCTGTTTTTT
TRBJ1-5 . TRBV19 CASSTGISSNQPQHF TGTGCCAGTAGCACGGGAATTTCGAGCAATCAGCCCCAGCATTTT
TRBJ1-4 TRBD1 TRBV2 CASSVQGRNEKLFF TGTGCCAGCAGTGTACAGGGGCGAAATGAAAAACTGTTTTTT